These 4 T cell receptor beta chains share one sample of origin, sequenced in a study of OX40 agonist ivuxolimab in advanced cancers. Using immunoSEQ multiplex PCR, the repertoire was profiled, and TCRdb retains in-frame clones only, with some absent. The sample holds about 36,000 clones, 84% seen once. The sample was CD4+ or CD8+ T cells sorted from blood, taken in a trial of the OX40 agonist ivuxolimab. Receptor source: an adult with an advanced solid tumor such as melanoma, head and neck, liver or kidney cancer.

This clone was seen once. CDR3 amino acids: CASSFGWTYEQYF. CDR3 sequence (DNA): TGTGCCAGCAGCTTTGGATGGACATACGAGCAGTACTTC. This chain links TRBV5-4 with TRBJ2-7, with D tentatively TRBD1 (5 bases). Germline lookup yields CDR1 SGHNT and CDR2 YYREEE (reference sequence). CDR3 length: 13 amino acids. Trimming pared 2 bases from V and 4 bases from J, leaving 10 bases between.

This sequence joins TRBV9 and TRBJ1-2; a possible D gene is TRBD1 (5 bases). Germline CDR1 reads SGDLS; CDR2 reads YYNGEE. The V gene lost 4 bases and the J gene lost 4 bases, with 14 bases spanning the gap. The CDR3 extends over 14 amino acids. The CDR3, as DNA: TGTGCCAGCAGCATAGGCGGGGGGAGCTATGGCTACACCTTC. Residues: CASSIGGGSYGYTF.

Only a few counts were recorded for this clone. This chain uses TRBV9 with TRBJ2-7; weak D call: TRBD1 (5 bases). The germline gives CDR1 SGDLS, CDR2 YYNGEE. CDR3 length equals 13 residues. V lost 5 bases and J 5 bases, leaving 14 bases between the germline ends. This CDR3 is CASSGHKINEQYF. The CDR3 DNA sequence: TGTGCCAGCAGTGGACACAAGATCAACGAGCAGTACTTC.

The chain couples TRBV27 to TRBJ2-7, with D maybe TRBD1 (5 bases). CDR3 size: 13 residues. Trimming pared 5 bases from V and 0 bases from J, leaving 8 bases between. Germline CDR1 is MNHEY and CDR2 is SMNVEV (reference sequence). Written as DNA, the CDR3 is TGTGCCAGCAGTATTGGGGCCTCCTACGAGCAGTACTTC. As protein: CASSIGASYEQYF.